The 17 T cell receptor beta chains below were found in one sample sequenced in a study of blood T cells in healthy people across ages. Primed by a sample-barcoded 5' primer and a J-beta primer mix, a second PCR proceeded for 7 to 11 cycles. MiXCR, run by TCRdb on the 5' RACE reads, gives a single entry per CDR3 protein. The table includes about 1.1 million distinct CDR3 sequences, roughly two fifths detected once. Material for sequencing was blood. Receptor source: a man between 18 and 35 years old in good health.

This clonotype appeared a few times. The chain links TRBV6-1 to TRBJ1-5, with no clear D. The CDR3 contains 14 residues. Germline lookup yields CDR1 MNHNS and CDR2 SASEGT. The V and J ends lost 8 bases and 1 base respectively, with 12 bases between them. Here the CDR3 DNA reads TGTGCCAGCCTGGCAGTTCAGAGCAATCAGCCCCAGCATTTT. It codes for CASLAVQSNQPQHF.

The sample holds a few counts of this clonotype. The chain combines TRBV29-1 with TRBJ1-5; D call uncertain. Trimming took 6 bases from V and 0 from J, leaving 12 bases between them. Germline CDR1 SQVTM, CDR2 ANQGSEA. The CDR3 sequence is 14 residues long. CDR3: CSVQSGDSNQPQHF. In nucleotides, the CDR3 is TGCAGCGTCCAATCTGGGGATAGCAATCAGCCCCAGCATTTT.

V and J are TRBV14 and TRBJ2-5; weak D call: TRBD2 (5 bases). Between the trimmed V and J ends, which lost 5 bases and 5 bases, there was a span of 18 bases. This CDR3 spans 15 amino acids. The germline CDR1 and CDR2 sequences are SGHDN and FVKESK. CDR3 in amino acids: CASSSYLTSSETQYF. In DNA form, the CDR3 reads TGTGCCAGCAGCTCCTACCTAACTAGTAGTGAGACCCAGTACTTC. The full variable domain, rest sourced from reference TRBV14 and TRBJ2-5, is EAGVTQFPSHSVIEKGQTVTLRCDPISGHDNLYWYRRVMGKEIKFLLHFVKESKQDESGMPNNRFLAERTGGTYSTLKVQPAELEDSGVYFCASSSYLTSSETQYFGPGTRLLVL.

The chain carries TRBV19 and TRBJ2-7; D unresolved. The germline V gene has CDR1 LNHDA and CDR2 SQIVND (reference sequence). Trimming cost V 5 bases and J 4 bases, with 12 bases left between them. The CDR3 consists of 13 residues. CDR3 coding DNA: TGTGCCAGTAGTCCCGACCCTAGGTACGAGCAGTACTTC. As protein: CASSPDPRYEQYF.

CDR3 sequence reads: CASSPTAVVSEAFF. The CDR3 nucleotides read TGTGCCAGCAGTCCGACAGCGGTGGTCTCTGAAGCTTTCTTT. The chain links TRBV12-3 or TRBV12-4 to TRBJ1-1; tentatively, D is TRBD1 (5 bases). CDR3 length: 14 amino acids. Trimming stripped 5 bases from V and 6 bases from J, with 16 bases between.

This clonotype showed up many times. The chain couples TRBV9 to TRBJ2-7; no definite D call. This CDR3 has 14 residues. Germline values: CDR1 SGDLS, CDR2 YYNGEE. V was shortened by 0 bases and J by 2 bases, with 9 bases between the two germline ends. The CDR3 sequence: CASSVGSGTYEQYF. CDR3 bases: TGTGCCAGCAGCGTAGGGTCAGGAACCTACGAGCAGTACTTC. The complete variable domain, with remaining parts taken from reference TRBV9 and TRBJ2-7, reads DSGVTQTPKHLITATGQRVTLRCSPRSGDLSVYWYQQSLDQGLQFLIQYYNGEERAKGNILERFSAQQFPDLHSELNLSSLELGDSALYFCASSVGSGTYEQYFGPGTRLTVT.

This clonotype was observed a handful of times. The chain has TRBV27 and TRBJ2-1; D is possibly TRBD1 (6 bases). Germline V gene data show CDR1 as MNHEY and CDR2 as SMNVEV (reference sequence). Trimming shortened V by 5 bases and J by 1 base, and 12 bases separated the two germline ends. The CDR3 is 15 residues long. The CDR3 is CASSHRAGSYNEQFF. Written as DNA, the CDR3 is TGTGCCAGCAGTCACAGGGCCGGATCCTACAATGAGCAGTTCTTC.

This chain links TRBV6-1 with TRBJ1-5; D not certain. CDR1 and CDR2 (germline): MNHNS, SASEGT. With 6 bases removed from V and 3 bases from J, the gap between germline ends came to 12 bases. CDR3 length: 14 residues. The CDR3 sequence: CASRRDLINQPQHF. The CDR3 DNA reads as TGTGCCAGCAGGCGGGATCTGATCAATCAGCCCCAGCATTTT.

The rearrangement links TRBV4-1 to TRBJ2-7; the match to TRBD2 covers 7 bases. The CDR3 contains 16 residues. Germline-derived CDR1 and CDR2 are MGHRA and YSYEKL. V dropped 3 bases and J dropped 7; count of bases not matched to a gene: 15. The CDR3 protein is CASSHPSAGFYNEQYF. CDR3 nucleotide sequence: TGCGCCAGCAGCCACCCATCAGCGGGATTCTACAATGAGCAGTACTTC.

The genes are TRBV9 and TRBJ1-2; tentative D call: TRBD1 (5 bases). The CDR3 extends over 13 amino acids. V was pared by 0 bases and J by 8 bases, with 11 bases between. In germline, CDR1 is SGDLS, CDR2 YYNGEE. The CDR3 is CASSVEIGEGYTF. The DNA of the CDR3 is TGTGCCAGCAGCGTAGAGATAGGGGAAGGCTACACCTTC.

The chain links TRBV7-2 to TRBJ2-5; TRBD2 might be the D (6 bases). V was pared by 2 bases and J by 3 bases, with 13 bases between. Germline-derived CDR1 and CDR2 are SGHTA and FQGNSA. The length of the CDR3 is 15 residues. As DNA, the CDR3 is TGTGCCAGCAGCTTACAGGGACTCGACAAAGAGACCCAGTACTTC. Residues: CASSLQGLDKETQYF.

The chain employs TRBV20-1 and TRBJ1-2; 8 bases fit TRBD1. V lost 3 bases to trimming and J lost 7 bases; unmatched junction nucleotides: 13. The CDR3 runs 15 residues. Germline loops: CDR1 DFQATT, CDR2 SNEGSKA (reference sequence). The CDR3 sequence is CSASHGTGILAGYTF. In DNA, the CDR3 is TGCAGTGCTAGTCATGGGACAGGTATTTTGGCTGGCTACACCTTC.

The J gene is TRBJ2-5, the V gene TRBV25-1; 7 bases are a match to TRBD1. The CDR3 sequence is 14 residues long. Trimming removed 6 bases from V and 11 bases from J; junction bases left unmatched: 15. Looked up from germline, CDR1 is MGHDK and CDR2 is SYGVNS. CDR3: CASRRLGQNNEQYF. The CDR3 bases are TGTGCCAGCAGGAGATTGGGACAGAACAATGAGCAGTACTTC. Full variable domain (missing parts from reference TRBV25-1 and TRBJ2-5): EADIYQTPRYLVIGTGKKITLECSQTMGHDKMYWYQQDPGMELHLIHYSYGVNSTEKGDLSSESTVSRIRTEHFPLTLESARPSHTSQYLCASRRLGQNNEQYFGPGTRLLVL.

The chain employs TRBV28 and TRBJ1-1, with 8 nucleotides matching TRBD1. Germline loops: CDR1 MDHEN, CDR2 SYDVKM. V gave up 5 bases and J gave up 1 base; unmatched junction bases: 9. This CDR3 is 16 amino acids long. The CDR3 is CASSLLPGQGNTEAFF. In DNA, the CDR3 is TGTGCCAGCAGTCTTCTCCCAGGACAGGGGAACACTGAAGCTTTCTTT.

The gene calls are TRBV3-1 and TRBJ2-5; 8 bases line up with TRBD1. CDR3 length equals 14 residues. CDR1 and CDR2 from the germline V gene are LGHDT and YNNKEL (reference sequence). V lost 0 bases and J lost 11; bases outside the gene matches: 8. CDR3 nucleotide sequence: TGTGCCAGCAGCCAAGACCGGACAGGGAATGAGCAGTACTTC. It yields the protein CASSQDRTGNEQYF.

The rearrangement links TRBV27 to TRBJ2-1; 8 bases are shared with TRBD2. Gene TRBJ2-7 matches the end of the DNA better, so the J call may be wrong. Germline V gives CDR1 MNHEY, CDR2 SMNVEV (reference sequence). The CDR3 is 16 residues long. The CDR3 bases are TGTGCCAGCAGTCCCGACGCCGGGGGGGGTTACAATGAGCAGTACTTC. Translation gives CASSPDAGGGYNEQYF.

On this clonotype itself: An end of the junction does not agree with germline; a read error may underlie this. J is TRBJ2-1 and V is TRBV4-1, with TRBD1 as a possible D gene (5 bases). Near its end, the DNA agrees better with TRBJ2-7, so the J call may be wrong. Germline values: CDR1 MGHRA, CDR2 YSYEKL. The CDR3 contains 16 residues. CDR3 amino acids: CASIQDSLSSYNEQYF. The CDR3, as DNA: TGCGCCAGCATCCAAGACAGTCTTAGCTCCTACAATGAGCAGTACTTC.